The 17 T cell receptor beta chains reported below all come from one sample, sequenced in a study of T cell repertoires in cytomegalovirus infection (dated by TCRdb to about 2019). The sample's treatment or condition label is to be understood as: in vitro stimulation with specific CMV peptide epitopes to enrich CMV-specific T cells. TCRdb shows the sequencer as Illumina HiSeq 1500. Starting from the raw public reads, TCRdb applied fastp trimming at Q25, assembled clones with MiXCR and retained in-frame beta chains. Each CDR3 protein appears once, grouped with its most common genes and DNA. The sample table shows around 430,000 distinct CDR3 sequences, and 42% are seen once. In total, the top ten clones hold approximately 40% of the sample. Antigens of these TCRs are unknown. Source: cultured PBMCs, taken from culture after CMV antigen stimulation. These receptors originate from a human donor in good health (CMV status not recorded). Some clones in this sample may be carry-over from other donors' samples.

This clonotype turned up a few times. This CDR3 is CASSPTLASNEQYF. DNA for the CDR3: TGTGCCAGCAGCCCCACTCTAGCGTCCAACGAGCAGTACTTC. This chain uses TRBV7-2 with TRBJ2-7, with D possibly TRBD2 on 6 matching bases. This CDR3 spans 14 amino acids. CDR1 and CDR2 from the germline V gene are SGHTA and FQGNSA. Trimming left V 5 bases short and J 5 bases short, with 16 bases between. The whole variable domain, remainder taken from reference TRBV7-2 and TRBJ2-7, is GAGVSQSPSNKVTEKGKDVELRCDPISGHTALYWYRQSLGQGLEFLIYFQGNSAPDKSGLPSDRFSAERTGGSVSTLTIQRTQQEDSAVYLCASSPTLASNEQYFGPGTRLTVT.

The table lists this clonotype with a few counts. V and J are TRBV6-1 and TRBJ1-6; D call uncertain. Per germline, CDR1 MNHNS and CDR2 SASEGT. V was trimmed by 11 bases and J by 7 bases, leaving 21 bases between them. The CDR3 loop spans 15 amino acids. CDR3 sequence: CAVTKTDARNSPLHF. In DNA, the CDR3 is TGTGCCGTTACTAAGACGGACGCTCGGAATTCACCCCTCCACTTT.

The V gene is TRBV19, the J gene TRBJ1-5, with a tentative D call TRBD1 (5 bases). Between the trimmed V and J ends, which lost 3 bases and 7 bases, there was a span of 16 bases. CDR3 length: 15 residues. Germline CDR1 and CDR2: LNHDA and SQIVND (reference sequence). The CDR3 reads CASSIGTGISQPQHF. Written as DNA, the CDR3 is TGTGCCAGTAGTATCGGGACCGGGATCTCCCAGCCCCAGCATTTT.

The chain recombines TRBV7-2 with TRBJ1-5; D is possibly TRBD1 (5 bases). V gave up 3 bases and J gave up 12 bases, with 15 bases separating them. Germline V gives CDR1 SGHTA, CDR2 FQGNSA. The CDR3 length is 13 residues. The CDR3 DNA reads TGTGCCAGCAGCTTGGGGGGACTTCTCCTCCAGCATTTT. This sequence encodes CASSLGGLLLQHF.

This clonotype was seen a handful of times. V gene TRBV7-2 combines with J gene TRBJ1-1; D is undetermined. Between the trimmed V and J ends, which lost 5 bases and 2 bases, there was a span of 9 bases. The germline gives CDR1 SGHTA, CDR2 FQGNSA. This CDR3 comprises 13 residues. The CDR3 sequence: CASSLQSNTEAFF. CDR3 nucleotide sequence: TGTGCCAGCAGCCTCCAGTCAAACACTGAAGCTTTCTTT.

The CDR3 DNA reads as TGTGCCAGCAGCTTAGGTCGCAGTTTAAATTCACCCCTCCACTTT. Translation: CASSLGRSLNSPLHF. The rearrangement joins TRBV7-2 to TRBJ1-6; D gene ambiguous. Germline V gene lookup returns CDR1 SGHTA and CDR2 FQGNSA. Trimming left V 1 base short and J 7 bases short, with 11 bases between. The CDR3 length is 15 residues.

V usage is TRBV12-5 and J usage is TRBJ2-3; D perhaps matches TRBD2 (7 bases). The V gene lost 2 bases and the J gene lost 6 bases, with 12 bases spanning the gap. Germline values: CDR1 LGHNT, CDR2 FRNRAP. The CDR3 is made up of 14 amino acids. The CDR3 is CASGLPRGADTQYF. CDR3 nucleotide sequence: TGTGCTAGTGGTTTGCCTCGGGGGGCGGATACGCAGTATTTT.

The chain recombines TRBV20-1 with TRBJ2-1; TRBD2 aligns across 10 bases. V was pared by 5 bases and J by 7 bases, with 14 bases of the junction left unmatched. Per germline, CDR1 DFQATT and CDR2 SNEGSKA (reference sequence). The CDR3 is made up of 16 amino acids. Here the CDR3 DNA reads TGCAGTGCTGGACTACCCAGCGGGAGGGGGATGAATGAGCAGTTCTTC. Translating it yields CSAGLPSGRGMNEQFF.

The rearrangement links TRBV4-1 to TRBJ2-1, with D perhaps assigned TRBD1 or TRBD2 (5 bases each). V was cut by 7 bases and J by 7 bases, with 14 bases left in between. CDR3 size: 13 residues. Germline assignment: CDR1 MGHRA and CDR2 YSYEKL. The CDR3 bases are TGCGCCAGCAACCGAGGGGAAGGGAATGAGCAGTTCTTC. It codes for CASNRGEGNEQFF.

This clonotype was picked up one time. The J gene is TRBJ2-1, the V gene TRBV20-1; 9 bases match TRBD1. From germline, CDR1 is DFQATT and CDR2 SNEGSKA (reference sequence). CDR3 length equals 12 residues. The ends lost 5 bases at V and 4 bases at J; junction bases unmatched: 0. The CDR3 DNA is TGCAGTGCTGGACAGGGGTACAATGAGCAGTTCTTC. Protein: CSAGQGYNEQFF.

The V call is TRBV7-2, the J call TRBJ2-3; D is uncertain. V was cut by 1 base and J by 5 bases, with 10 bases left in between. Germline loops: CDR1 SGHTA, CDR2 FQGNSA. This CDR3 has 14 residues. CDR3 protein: CASSLVASGDTQYF. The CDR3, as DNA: TGTGCCAGCAGCTTAGTCGCCTCCGGAGATACGCAGTATTTT.

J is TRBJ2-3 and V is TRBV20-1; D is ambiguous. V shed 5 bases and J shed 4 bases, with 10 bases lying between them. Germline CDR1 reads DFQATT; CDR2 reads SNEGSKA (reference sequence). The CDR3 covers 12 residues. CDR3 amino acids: CSAVAAPDTQYF. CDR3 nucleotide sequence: TGCAGTGCTGTAGCAGCGCCAGATACGCAGTATTTT.

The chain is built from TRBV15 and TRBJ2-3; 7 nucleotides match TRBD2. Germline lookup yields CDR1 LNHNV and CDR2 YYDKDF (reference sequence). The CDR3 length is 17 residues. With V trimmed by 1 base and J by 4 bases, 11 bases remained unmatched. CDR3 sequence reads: CATSRGGTGGSADTQYF. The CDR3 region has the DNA TGTGCCACCAGCAGAGGGGGGACGGGAGGCTCTGCAGATACGCAGTATTTT.

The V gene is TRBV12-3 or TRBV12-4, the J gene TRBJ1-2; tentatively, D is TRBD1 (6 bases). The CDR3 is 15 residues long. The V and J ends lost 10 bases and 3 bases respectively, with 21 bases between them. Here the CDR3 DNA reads TGTGCCACCACTAACCTACAGGGTATAGACTATGGCTACACCTTC. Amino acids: CATTNLQGIDYGYTF.

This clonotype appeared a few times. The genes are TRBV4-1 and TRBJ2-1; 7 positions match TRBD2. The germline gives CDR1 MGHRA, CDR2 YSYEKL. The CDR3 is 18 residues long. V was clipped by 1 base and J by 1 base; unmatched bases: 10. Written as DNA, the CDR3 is TGCGCCAGCAGCCAAGTTTCGGCAGCGGGATGGTCCTACAATGAGCAGTTCTTC. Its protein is CASSQVSAAGWSYNEQFF.

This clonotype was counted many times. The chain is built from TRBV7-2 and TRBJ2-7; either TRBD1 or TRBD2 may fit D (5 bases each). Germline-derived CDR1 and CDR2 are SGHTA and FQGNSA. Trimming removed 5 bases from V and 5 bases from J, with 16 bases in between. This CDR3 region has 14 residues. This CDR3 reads CASSPRGGSDEQYF. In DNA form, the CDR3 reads TGTGCCAGCAGCCCGAGGGGCGGATCAGACGAGCAGTACTTC.

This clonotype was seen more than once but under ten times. The CDR3 region is CASSFDLAKNTQYF. CDR3 coding DNA: TGTGCCAGCAGCTTCGACCTGGCGAAAAATACGCAGTATTTT. The chain is built from TRBV7-9 and TRBJ2-3, with D unresolved. CDR1 and CDR2 (germline): SEHNR, FQNEAQ (reference sequence). The germline V and J ends were trimmed by 3 bases and 7 bases, with 14 bases remaining between them. This CDR3 is 14 amino acids long.